These 30 T cell receptor beta chains originate from one sample sequenced in a study of shared clonotypes between healthy human individuals. The assay was immunoSEQ multiplex PCR, and TCRdb's table has in-frame clones only and misses some. Among hundreds of thousands of clones, about 74% were seen once, and the ten largest hold around 1.6%. The material sequenced was memory CD4+ T cells sorted from blood. Subset given: CD45RA-negative fraction. These receptors originate from a woman in her thirties in good health.

The chain couples TRBV4-1 to TRBJ1-4, with a tentative D call TRBD1 (5 bases). The CDR3 has 17 residues. Germline CDR1 reads MGHRA; CDR2 reads YSYEKL. The germline V and J ends were trimmed by 0 bases and 2 bases, with 13 bases remaining between them. The CDR3 DNA reads TGCGCCAGCAGCCAAGATGGCAGGGTGGGTACTAATGAAAAACTGTTTTTT. Translated, it gives CASSQDGRVGTNEKLFF.

This chain connects TRBV18 to TRBJ1-1; no clear D. Looked up from germline, CDR1 is KGHSH and CDR2 is LQKENI. Trimming left V 1 base short and J 3 bases short, with 9 bases between. The CDR3 length is 14 residues. The CDR3 reads CASSPQGPDTEAFF. The CDR3 DNA reads TGTGCCAGCTCACCACAGGGTCCCGACACTGAAGCTTTCTTT.

The V and J genes are TRBV28 and TRBJ2-7; TRBD2 might be the D (6 bases). The CDR3 has 14 amino acids. The germline V gene encodes CDR1 MDHEN and CDR2 SYDVKM. The V gene lost 2 bases and the J gene lost 5 bases, with 13 bases spanning the gap. CDR3 sequence reads: CASSLKTSFHEQYF. In DNA form, the CDR3 reads TGTGCCAGCAGTTTAAAAACTAGCTTCCACGAGCAGTACTTC. The full variable domain, in which reference TRBV28 and TRBJ2-7 provide the parts outside the CDR3, is DVKVTQSSRYLVKRTGEKVFLECVQDMDHENMFWYRQDPGLGLRLIYFSYDVKMKEKGDIPEGYSVSREKKERFSLILESASTNQTSMYLCASSLKTSFHEQYFGPGTRLTVT.

J is TRBJ2-3 and V is TRBV15; 8 bases line up with TRBD1. CDR1 and CDR2 from the germline V gene are LNHNV and YYDKDF (reference sequence). J lost 3 bases, V lost 0 bases, and 11 bases had no gene match. This CDR3 contains 18 residues. The CDR3 DNA is TGTGCCACCAGCAGAGATCACTCAGCGGACAGGGTGACAGATACGCAGTATTTT. It specifies CATSRDHSADRVTDTQYF.

The rearrangement links TRBV7-9 to TRBJ1-2; unclear D gene. CDR3 length equals 13 residues. Trimming took 5 bases from V and 0 from J, leaving 7 bases between them. Per germline, CDR1 SEHNR and CDR2 FQNEAQ (reference sequence). The CDR3 sequence is CASSLTTNYGYTF. The CDR3 DNA reads as TGTGCCAGCAGCCTGACTACTAACTATGGCTACACCTTC.

The V gene is TRBV19, the J gene TRBJ2-4, with 7 bases that match TRBD2. V gave up 0 bases and J gave up 0 bases; unmatched junction bases: 14. This CDR3 comprises 20 residues. Germline V gene lookup returns CDR1 LNHDA and CDR2 SQIVND (reference sequence). CDR3: CASSIEGGLPRGVAKNIQYF. CDR3 sequence (DNA): TGTGCCAGTAGTATAGAAGGCGGACTCCCTCGGGGGGTAGCCAAAAACATTCAGTACTTC.

Written as DNA, the CDR3 is TGCAGCGTTGTGAAGACTAGCGGATACAATGAGCAGTTCTTC. Its translation is CSVVKTSGYNEQFF. V usage is TRBV29-1 and J usage is TRBJ2-1; TRBD2 matches at 9 bases. CDR1 and CDR2 (germline): SQVTM, ANQGSEA. This CDR3 is 14 amino acids long. V lost 4 bases, J lost 4 bases, and 5 bases stayed unmatched.

This clone appeared once. The rearrangement joins TRBV28 to TRBJ2-2, with a weak D call TRBD2 (6 bases). Germline V lookup: CDR1 MDHEN, CDR2 SYDVKM. V was clipped by 6 bases and J by 0 bases, with 11 bases between them. The CDR3 is 15 amino acids. CDR3 sequence reads: CASRYSGSNTGELFF. CDR3 nucleotides: TGTGCCAGCAGGTATAGCGGATCGAACACCGGGGAGCTGTTTTTT.

Remarks on this clone: At the DNA level, this CDR3 is encoded by other sequences in the same sample as well. This chain connects TRBV30 to TRBJ1-5; tentatively, D is TRBD1 (6 bases). Trimming removed 3 bases from V and 4 bases from J, with 10 bases in between. The germline CDR1 and CDR2 sequences are GTSNPN and SVGIG (reference sequence). The CDR3 spans 13 residues. CDR3: CAWSFRGNQPQHF. In nucleotides, the CDR3 is TGTGCCTGGAGCTTCAGGGGAAATCAGCCCCAGCATTTT. The variable domain in full, with the rest retrieved from reference TRBV30 and TRBJ1-5, is SQTIHQWPATLVQPVGSPLSLECTVEGTSNPNLYWYRQAAGRGLQLLFYSVGIGQISSEVPQNLSASRPQDRQFILSSKKLLLSDSGFYLCAWSFRGNQPQHFGDGTRLSIL.

The table lists this clone with many counts. This sequence joins TRBV11-3 and TRBJ1-4; tentatively, D is TRBD1 (6 bases). Trimming removed 5 bases from V and 12 bases from J, with 13 bases in between. This CDR3 contains 12 residues. Germline V gene lookup returns CDR1 SGHNT and CDR2 YENEEA. The CDR3 reads CASSETGLQLFF. The DNA of the CDR3 is TGTGCCAGCAGCGAGACAGGTTTACAACTGTTTTTT.

This clone was observed a few times. The CDR3 loop reads CASSTGQGAGGELFF. CDR3 DNA sequence: TGTGCCAGCAGTACCGGACAGGGGGCGGGCGGGGAGCTGTTTTTT. V and J are TRBV6-6 and TRBJ2-2; 11 positions agree with TRBD1. This CDR3 comprises 15 residues. CDR1 MNHNY and CDR2 SVGAGI come from the germline V gene (reference sequence). V was clipped by 5 bases and J by 7 bases; unmatched bases: 6.

A note on this clone: The sample carries other DNA sequences with the same CDR3. The chain's CDR3 is CASSLQSMNTEAFF. Written as DNA, the CDR3 is TGCGCCAGCAGCTTACAAAGCATGAACACTGAAGCTTTCTTT. The chain links TRBV5-1 to TRBJ1-1; D unresolved. The CDR3 extends over 14 amino acids. The V end lost 2 bases, the J end lost 0 bases, and 8 bases lay between the germline ends. CDR1 SGHRS and CDR2 YFSETQ come from the germline V gene.

V usage is TRBV15 and J usage is TRBJ1-2, with D perhaps matching TRBD1 (6 bases). Germline V gene lookup returns CDR1 LNHNV and CDR2 YYDKDF (reference sequence). The CDR3 is 14 amino acids. V was trimmed by 2 bases and J by 3 bases, leaving 10 bases between them. The CDR3: CATSRQGNDYGYTF. The CDR3 coding sequence is TGTGCCACCAGCAGACAGGGGAACGACTATGGCTACACCTTC.

A remark on this clone: Other DNA sequences within the sample encode an identical CDR3. The chain combines TRBV5-6 with TRBJ1-1, with D unresolved. Trimming removed 2 bases from V and 2 bases from J, with 1 base in between. There are 11 residues in the CDR3. Germline V gene sequence: CDR1 SGHDT, CDR2 YYEEEE. CDR3 nucleotides: TGTGCCAGCAGCTTAAACACTGAAGCTTTCTTT. As protein: CASSLNTEAFF.

The chain couples TRBV27 to TRBJ1-2, with D possibly being TRBD1 (6 bases). The CDR3 extends over 15 amino acids. V gave up 6 bases and J gave up 2 bases, with 16 bases separating them. Per the germline V gene, CDR1 is MNHEY and CDR2 is SMNVEV (reference sequence). CDR3 residues: CASRRGGRENYGYTF. The CDR3 nucleotides are TGTGCCAGCAGAAGAGGGGGACGGGAAAACTATGGCTACACCTTC.

The gene calls are TRBV29-1 and TRBJ2-3; D call uncertain. Germline values: CDR1 SQVTM, CDR2 ANQGSEA. This CDR3 is built from 11 residues. Trimming took 4 bases from V and 5 from J, leaving 7 bases between them. The CDR3 DNA follows: TGCAGCGTTGGCGAGCGAGATACGCAGTATTTT. Translated, it gives CSVGERDTQYF.

The chain links TRBV9 to TRBJ2-2; the D gene is possibly TRBD2 (6 bases). CDR3 length equals 14 residues. Germline lookup yields CDR1 SGDLS and CDR2 YYNGEE. The germline V and J ends were trimmed by 0 bases and 6 bases, with 9 bases remaining between them. The CDR3 loop is CASSVAGVAGELFF. CDR3 DNA sequence: TGTGCCAGCAGCGTAGCGGGAGTGGCCGGGGAGCTGTTTTTT. The complete variable domain, with remaining parts taken from reference TRBV9 and TRBJ2-2, reads DSGVTQTPKHLITATGQRVTLRCSPRSGDLSVYWYQQSLDQGLQFLIQYYNGEERAKGNILERFSAQQFPDLHSELNLSSLELGDSALYFCASSVAGVAGELFFGEGSRLTVL.

This clone was picked up a small number of times. The V call is TRBV7-9, the J call TRBJ1-3, with D maybe TRBD1 (5 bases). The CDR3 has 13 amino acids. Trimming removed 11 bases from V and 2 bases from J, with 13 bases in between. Germline values: CDR1 SEHNR, CDR2 FQNEAQ (reference sequence). CDR3 region: CAWNPGPGNTIYF. The CDR3 bases are TGTGCCTGGAACCCGGGACCTGGAAACACCATATATTTT.

The chain couples TRBV30 to TRBJ2-2; D is possibly TRBD2 (5 bases). This CDR3 contains 15 residues. V was clipped by 0 bases and J by 7 bases, with 15 bases between them. In germline, CDR1 is GTSNPN, CDR2 SVGIG (reference sequence). The CDR3 here is CAWSVRGKVGGELFF. CDR3 nucleotides: TGTGCCTGGAGTGTACGGGGTAAGGTCGGCGGGGAGCTGTTTTTT.

Worth noting for this clone: Possible read error: a much larger clone is one base away. This sequence joins TRBV5-1 and TRBJ2-1; D call uncertain. The CDR3 length is 15 residues. Germline V lookup: CDR1 SGHRS, CDR2 YFSETQ. Trimming stripped 0 bases from V and 3 bases from J, with 10 bases between. The CDR3 is CASSLAFSLYNEQFF. CDR3 nucleotides: TGCGCCAGCAGCTTGGCCTTTAGCCTCTACAATGAGCAGTTCTTC.

Regarding this clone: Other DNA sequences of this sample code for an identical CDR3. This rearrangement joins TRBV28 to TRBJ2-7, with D uncertain. The V end lost 5 bases, the J end lost 3 bases, and 11 bases lay between the germline ends. Germline CDR1 is MDHEN and CDR2 is SYDVKM. The CDR3 has 13 amino acids. The CDR3 sequence is CASSPSRGYEQYF. CDR3 DNA: TGTGCCAGCAGTCCCAGTCGCGGCTACGAGCAGTACTTC.

J is TRBJ2-1 and V is TRBV5-6; no clear D. The CDR3 is made up of 16 amino acids. Trimming removed 1 base at V and 4 bases at J, with 15 bases between. The germline V gene encodes CDR1 SGHDT and CDR2 YYEEEE. CDR3 region: CASSLRTGSPYNEQFF. The DNA of the CDR3 is TGTGCCAGCAGCTTGAGAACGGGCTCACCTTACAATGAGCAGTTCTTC.

The chain combines TRBV5-4 with TRBJ2-3; D is possibly TRBD1 (7 bases). CDR1 and CDR2 from the germline V gene are SGHNT and YYREEE (reference sequence). The CDR3 consists of 18 residues. The V gene lost 0 bases and the J gene lost 7 bases, with 24 bases spanning the gap. The CDR3 sequence: CASSLGRGVNQGGNTQYF. CDR3 nucleotide sequence: TGTGCCAGCAGCTTGGGACGGGGCGTCAACCAGGGGGGAAATACGCAGTATTTT.

The genes are TRBV30 and TRBJ1-4; a possible D gene is TRBD1 (5 bases). Per germline, CDR1 GTSNPN and CDR2 SVGIG (reference sequence). V lost 2 bases to trimming and J lost 8 bases, with 12 bases between them. The CDR3 loop spans 13 amino acids. The chain's CDR3 is CAWSWGVGEKLFF. CDR3 DNA sequence: TGTGCCTGGAGTTGGGGGGTGGGCGAAAAACTGTTTTTT.

J is TRBJ2-1 and V is TRBV19; TRBD2 matches at 10 bases. The CDR3 runs 16 residues. V was pared by 5 bases and J by 7 bases, with 11 bases of the junction left unmatched. Germline V gives CDR1 LNHDA, CDR2 SQIVND (reference sequence). The CDR3 DNA sequence: TGTGCCAGTAGTTCTATGACTAGCGGGTCGATAAATGAGCAGTTCTTC. This codes for CASSSMTSGSINEQFF.

The chain uses TRBV15 and TRBJ1-5, with D maybe TRBD1 (5 bases). CDR1 is LNHNV, CDR2 YYDKDF, per germline (reference sequence). Trimming took off 3 bases at V and 4 bases at J, with 13 bases between the two ends. The CDR3 consists of 15 residues. CDR3 amino acids: CATSRQIQGNQPQHF. The CDR3 DNA reads as TGTGCCACCAGCAGGCAGATTCAGGGAAATCAGCCCCAGCATTTT. The full variable domain, with the rest looked up from reference TRBV15 and TRBJ1-5, is DAMVIQNPRYQVTQFGKPVTLSCSQTLNHNVMYWYQQKSSQAPKLLFHYYDKDFNNEADTPDNFQSRRPNTSFCFLDIRSPGLGDTAMYLCATSRQIQGNQPQHFGDGTRLSIL.

With regard to this clone: A much larger clone sits a single nucleotide away, making a read error possible. This sample includes further DNA sequences coding for the same CDR3. For the CDR3, the DNA is TGTGCCAGCAGTCCCGCCCGGGGCTACGAGCAGTACTTC. Translation gives CASSPARGYEQYF. The chain is built from TRBV28 and TRBJ2-7; D perhaps matches TRBD2 (5 bases). This CDR3 region has 13 residues. V was clipped by 5 bases and J by 3 bases, with 11 bases between them. From germline, CDR1 is MDHEN and CDR2 SYDVKM.

The gene calls are TRBV6-1 and TRBJ1-5; D is undetermined. The CDR3 runs to 15 residues. Per the germline V gene, CDR1 is MNHNS and CDR2 is SASEGT. Trimming left V 3 bases short and J 7 bases short, with 16 bases between. The CDR3: CASSDALGMGQPQHF. The CDR3 coding sequence is TGTGCCAGCAGTGACGCATTGGGGATGGGGCAGCCCCAGCATTTT.

The V call is TRBV7-3, the J call TRBJ2-7, with TRBD1 as a possible D gene (5 bases). The V end lost 3 bases, the J end lost 3 bases, and 9 bases lay between the germline ends. CDR1 SGHTA and CDR2 FQGTGA come from the germline V gene. The CDR3 is 13 residues long. The DNA for the CDR3 is TGTGCCAGCAGCTTGGCAGGGAACTACGAGCAGTACTTC. It yields the protein CASSLAGNYEQYF.

This chain uses TRBV7-9 with TRBJ2-1; 10 bases are shared with TRBD2. The CDR3 is 15 residues long. CDR1 SEHNR and CDR2 FQNEAQ come from the germline V gene (reference sequence). V dropped 4 bases and J dropped 3; count of bases not matched to a gene: 3. CDR3 loop: CASSSTSGIYNEQFF. The CDR3 DNA reads TGTGCCAGCAGCTCAACTAGCGGGATCTACAATGAGCAGTTCTTC.